These 7 T cell receptor beta chains came from one sample sequenced in a study of T-cell reconstitution after alpha-beta-depleted transplantation in children. Construction of the TCRbeta library involved unique molecular identifiers. Using its own MiXCR run on the PCR reads, TCRdb lists one record per CDR3 protein. The data hold about 350,000 distinct CDR3 sequences, with roughly 17% observed a single time. Sequenced material: PBMCs, mostly from graft donor cells, taken 360 days after TCRalphabeta/CD19-depleted stem cell transplant. These TCRs come from a male patient aged 2-10 years who had a stem cell transplant for acute lymphoblastic leukemia, so the T cells may come from the graft donor.

The chain uses TRBV3-1 and TRBJ2-7; D is perhaps TRBD1 or TRBD2 (6 bases each). There are 14 residues in the CDR3. V lost 3 bases, J lost 6 bases, and 15 bases lay in between. The germline V gene has CDR1 LGHDT and CDR2 YNNKEL (reference sequence). CDR3 loop: CASSHGRRDTEQYF. CDR3 sequence (DNA): TGTGCCAGCAGCCACGGAAGGCGGGACACCGAGCAGTACTTC.

The chain is built from TRBV6-2 or TRBV6-3 and TRBJ2-7, with 12 bases aligning to TRBD2. Germline assignment: CDR1 MNHEY and CDR2 SVGEGT. Trimming took 7 bases from V and 0 from J; bases not matched to a gene: 13. CDR3 length: 18 amino acids. DNA for the CDR3: TGTGCCAGCACCAACGTCTGGACTAGCGGGATCCGCTCCTACGAGCAGTACTTC. Translated, it gives CASTNVWTSGIRSYEQYF.

This clonotype was counted a few times. This chain uses TRBV3-1 with TRBJ2-7; 8 positions agree with TRBD2. V dropped 2 bases and J dropped 10; count of bases not matched to a gene: 16. CDR1 is LGHDT and CDR2 is YNNKEL in the germline V gene (reference sequence). The CDR3 contains 16 residues. Here the CDR3 reads CASSQLPSSGKLGQYF. DNA of the CDR3: TGTGCCAGCAGCCAATTGCCTAGTAGCGGGAAGTTAGGTCAGTACTTC.

This clonotype has just a few counts. The chain carries TRBV7-9 and TRBJ2-5; 9 bases are a match to TRBD2. The CDR3 has 17 residues. J was trimmed by 2 bases and V by 0 bases; bases with no gene match: 7. Germline values: CDR1 SEHNR, CDR2 FQNEAQ (reference sequence). CDR3 coding DNA: TGTGCCAGCAGCTTAGCGTATGGTAGCGGGAGACAAGAGACCCAGTACTTC. Translating gives CASSLAYGSGRQETQYF.

This clonotype was seen a few times. This chain joins TRBV28 and TRBJ2-7; 12 positions match TRBD2. This CDR3 is 16 amino acids long. The V gene end was trimmed by 3 bases and the J gene end by 0 bases; junction bases not matched to a gene: 3. Germline CDR1 and CDR2: MDHEN and SYDVKM. CDR3 protein: CASSFELAGGSYEQYF. For the CDR3, the DNA is TGTGCCAGCAGTTTTGAACTAGCGGGAGGCTCCTACGAGCAGTACTTC.

The rearrangement uses TRBV11-1 and TRBJ2-3; 8 bases agree with TRBD2. Germline CDR1 and CDR2: SGHAT and FQDESV (reference sequence). CDR3 length: 18 residues. With 8 bases clipped from V and 2 bases from J, the junction kept 18 bases outside the gene matches. CDR3 in amino acids: CASPGLAASSSTTDTQYF. The CDR3 DNA sequence: TGTGCCAGCCCAGGACTAGCAGCTTCCTCTTCGACCACAGATACGCAGTATTTT.

V usage is TRBV6-2 or TRBV6-3 and J usage is TRBJ2-7; unclear D gene. This CDR3 comprises 16 residues. Trimming removed 5 bases at V and 3 bases at J, with 20 bases between. CDR1 and CDR2 (germline): MNHEY, SVGEGT. The chain's CDR3 is CASSRVGLLTYYEQYF. Here the CDR3 DNA reads TGTGCCAGCAGTAGGGTCGGGCTACTCACCTACTACGAGCAGTACTTC.